Presented here are 2 T cell receptor beta chains from one specimen sequenced in a study of T cell clonality in common variable immunodeficiency. Produced via immunoSEQ multiplex PCR; TCRdb's table is partial and in-frame only. Found here are about 26,000 clones, no singletons; the ten largest cover 24%. General study results and limits: Fewer deletions and N-nucleotide insertions were reportedly seen in common variable immunodeficiency TCR beta sequences.

The antigens these receptors bind are not known. Sequenced input: peripheral blood mononuclear cells. The receptor set was obtained from a human donor with common variable immunodeficiency.

This clone has ten or more counts. Sequencing ends 3 residues short of the CDR3 end; the germline J gene provides the rest. The chain recombines TRBV18 with TRBJ2-7, with 12 bases lining up with TRBD1. V lost 4 bases to trimming and J lost 0 bases; unmatched junction nucleotides: 13. This CDR3 spans 19 amino acids. Per germline, CDR1 KGHSH and CDR2 LQKENI. The part of the CDR3 DNA that was read is TGTGCCAGCTCACATGGGACAGGGGGCAGCGGAGGCCCCTCCTACGAG. Translating gives CASSHGTGGSGGPSYE. The CDR3 reads in full as CASSHGTGGSGGPSYEQYF.

This clone was detected many times. Read data end 3 residues before the CDR3 end; the end is taken from the germline J gene. The chain carries TRBV18 and TRBJ1-1; D may be TRBD1 (5 bases). This CDR3 region has 13 residues. V was clipped by 3 bases and J by 7 bases, with 12 bases between them. Germline V gene sequence: CDR1 KGHSH, CDR2 LQKENI. The part of the CDR3 DNA that was read is TGTGCCAGCTCACCCTACGGGGGAGGTGAA. It codes for CASSPYGGGE. The complete CDR3 reads CASSPYGGGEAFF. The full variable domain, its missing parts supplied by reference TRBV18 and TRBJ1-1, is NAGVMQNPRHLVRRRGQEARLRCSPMKGHSHVYWYRQLPEEGLKFMVYLQKENIIDESGMPKERFSAEFPKEGPSILRIQQVVRGDSAAYFCASSPYGGGEAFFGQGTRLTVV.